Presented here are 30 T cell receptor beta chains from one specimen sequenced in a study of shared clonotypes between healthy human individuals. The assay was immunoSEQ multiplex PCR, and TCRdb's table has in-frame clones only and misses some. The repertoire consists of some 300,000 clones, with around 67% occurring once and the leading ten covering roughly 10%. Sequencing used memory CD4+ T cells sorted from blood. Sample subset: CD45RA-negative fraction. The origin of the receptors is a man aged 25 to 45 in good health.

The chain links TRBV5-6 to TRBJ2-1; the D is unclear. The germline CDR1 and CDR2 sequences are SGHDT and YYEEEE. Trimming removed 4 bases at V and 1 base at J, with 12 bases between. This CDR3 region has 15 residues. CDR3 sequence reads: CASSLLVGSYNEQFF. CDR3 sequence (DNA): TGTGCCAGCAGCCTCCTAGTGGGGTCCTACAATGAGCAGTTCTTC.

The rearrangement uses TRBV4-2 and TRBJ1-1, with 7 bases matching TRBD1. Germline-derived CDR1 and CDR2 are LGHNA and YNFKEQ. Unmatched junction bases numbered 4, after V lost 8 bases and J lost 1 base. The CDR3 covers 13 residues. CDR3 nucleotides: TGTGCCAGCCAGCGACAGGGGAACACTGAAGCTTTCTTT. Translating gives CASQRQGNTEAFF.

Note on this clone: Other nucleotide sequences in the sample specify the same CDR3. J is TRBJ1-3 and V is TRBV20-1, with no clear D. CDR3 length: 11 residues. Looked up from germline, CDR1 is DFQATT and CDR2 is SNEGSKA (reference sequence). The germline V and J ends were trimmed by 3 bases and 4 bases, with 4 bases remaining between them. As DNA, the CDR3 is TGCAGTGCTAGCGGCGGAAACACCATATATTTT. Translation gives CSASGGNTIYF.

CDR3 in amino acids: CSVELAGGPRWQETQYF. In DNA, the CDR3 is TGCAGCGTTGAACTAGCGGGAGGGCCCCGATGGCAAGAGACCCAGTACTTC. The chain is built from TRBV29-1 and TRBJ2-5, with TRBD2 identical over 12 bases. CDR1 and CDR2 from the germline V gene are SQVTM and ANQGSEA. The CDR3 runs to 17 residues. The junction had 9 bases not matched to a gene; V was cut back by 2 bases and J by 2 bases.

Ten or more counts support this clone. The J gene is TRBJ2-1, the V gene TRBV2, with 9 bases matching TRBD1. This CDR3 comprises 13 residues. V was pared by 6 bases and J by 4 bases, with 1 base of the junction left unmatched. Germline V lookup: CDR1 SNHLY, CDR2 FYNNEI. This chain's CDR3 is CASRGTGYNEQFF. DNA of the CDR3: TGTGCCAGCAGAGGGACAGGGTACAATGAGCAGTTCTTC.

The rearrangement links TRBV9 to TRBJ2-3; 14 bases are shared with TRBD2. Germline CDR1 and CDR2: SGDLS and YYNGEE. The CDR3 is made up of 17 amino acids. The V and J ends lost 3 bases and 2 bases, in that order; junction bases with no gene match: 5. The CDR3 loop is CASSALGLAGVTDTQYF. The CDR3 nucleotides are TGTGCCAGCAGCGCGCTGGGACTAGCGGGAGTCACAGATACGCAGTATTTT.

The chain combines TRBV6-5 with TRBJ2-1; 10 bases agree with TRBD2. The CDR3 runs 15 residues. V trimming: 4 bases; J trimming: 8 bases; junction bases outside the gene matches: 8. Germline V gives CDR1 MNHEY, CDR2 SVGAGI. Here the CDR3 reads CASSSLAGVRHEQFF. The CDR3 DNA reads as TGTGCCAGCAGTTCTCTAGCGGGGGTTCGGCATGAGCAGTTCTTC.

This sequence joins TRBV4-3 and TRBJ2-2, with D tentatively TRBD1 (5 bases). This CDR3 has 18 amino acids. Trimming took off 2 bases at V and 0 bases at J, with 16 bases between the two ends. Germline lookup yields CDR1 LGHNA and CDR2 YSLEER. DNA for the CDR3: TGCGCCAGCAGCCAAAACCACCAATGGGGCCCGAACACCGGGGAGCTGTTTTTT. Protein sequence: CASSQNHQWGPNTGELFF.

The CDR3 region has the DNA TGCGCCAGCAGCCAAGAAACGGGCAGGGGAACTCCCCAGCATTTT. The encoded protein is CASSQETGRGTPQHF. The chain joins TRBV4-1 to TRBJ1-5; a possible D gene is TRBD1 (6 bases). The CDR3 covers 15 residues. CDR1 is MGHRA, CDR2 YSYEKL, per germline. Trimming stripped 0 bases from V and 10 bases from J, with 16 bases between.

This clone was seen repeatedly, ten times or more. This chain connects TRBV5-6 to TRBJ2-5; 15 bases fit TRBD2. This CDR3 is 17 amino acids long. Germline-derived CDR1 and CDR2 are SGHDT and YYEEEE. The J segment lost 0 bases and the V segment lost 3 bases, leaving 3 bases of the junction unmatched. The CDR3 DNA reads as TGTGCCAGCAGCTGGACTAGCGGGAGGGTCTACCAAGAGACCCAGTACTTC. Translating gives CASSWTSGRVYQETQYF.

Comments on this clone: A much more abundant neighbour one base away suggests this may be a read error. The gene calls are TRBV7-2 and TRBJ2-2; D uncertain. Germline CDR1 SGHTA, CDR2 FQGNSA. The CDR3 is 12 residues long. V lost 4 bases and J 2 bases, leaving 2 bases between the germline ends. Here the CDR3 reads CASSYNTGELFF. The CDR3, as DNA: TGTGCCAGCAGCTACAACACCGGGGAGCTGTTTTTT.

The chain employs TRBV1 and TRBJ2-1; the table's D call TRBD1 went unverified against the DNA. TRBV1 is designated a pseudogene. CDR3 size: 18 residues. The CDR3 here is CTSSQVEFETGGDREQFF. Here the CDR3 DNA reads TGCACCAGCAGCCAAGTCGAGTTTGAGACAGGGGGTGACAGGGAGCAGTTCTTC.

The rearrangement links TRBV10-1 to TRBJ2-1; 12 positions match TRBD2. Germline CDR1 WNHNN, CDR2 SYGVQD (reference sequence). V lost 4 bases to trimming and J lost 4 bases; unmatched junction nucleotides: 5. The CDR3 is made up of 16 amino acids. This CDR3 is CASSGQLAGGYNEQFF. CDR3 bases: TGCGCCAGCAGTGGCCAACTAGCGGGAGGTTACAATGAGCAGTTCTTC.

The CDR3 DNA is TGTGCCAGCACTCTGGGGGCCACCCCCTACGAGCAGTACTTC. Protein: CASTLGATPYEQYF. The chain links TRBV28 to TRBJ2-7, with a possible D match to TRBD1 (6 bases). This CDR3 has 14 amino acids. V lost 7 bases, J lost 2 bases, and 15 bases lay in between. Germline-derived CDR1 and CDR2 are MDHEN and SYDVKM.

The table lists this clone with a few counts. The sample has other DNA sequences that encode this CDR3 too. V is TRBV29-1 and J is TRBJ2-5; the D gene is possibly TRBD2 (5 bases). The V gene lost 3 bases and the J gene lost 3 bases, with 5 bases spanning the gap. Germline V gives CDR1 SQVTM, CDR2 ANQGSEA. The CDR3 runs to 11 residues. CDR3 nucleotides: TGCAGCGTTGAGGAGGAAGAGACCCAGTACTTC. Protein: CSVEEEETQYF.

In nucleotides, the CDR3 is TGCGCCAGCAGCTCAGGTAGCGGGATCCAAGAGACCCAGTACTTC. Protein sequence: CASSSGSGIQETQYF. This chain connects TRBV5-1 to TRBJ2-5; 8 nucleotides line up with TRBD2. The ends lost 3 bases at V and 1 base at J; junction bases unmatched: 5. Germline lookup yields CDR1 SGHRS and CDR2 YFSETQ. The CDR3 runs 15 residues.

J is TRBJ2-3 and V is TRBV10-3, with TRBD1 as a possible D gene (7 bases). Germline CDR1 and CDR2: ENHRY and SYGVKD. V gave up 6 bases and J gave up 5 bases, with 12 bases separating them. The CDR3 is made up of 13 amino acids. CDR3 coding DNA: TGTGCCATCAGCCTGCAGGGGGGAGATACGCAGTATTTT. Protein sequence: CAISLQGGDTQYF.

This chain's CDR3 is CASSQPGPSGNTIYF. CDR3 in DNA: TGCGCCAGCAGCCAACCCGGTCCTTCGGGAAACACCATATATTTT. The chain recombines TRBV4-1 with TRBJ1-3; D ambiguous. Germline lookup yields CDR1 MGHRA and CDR2 YSYEKL. CDR3 size: 15 residues. Deletions cut 2 bases from V and 4 bases from J, with 12 bases between.

The chain recombines TRBV19 with TRBJ2-1; D is perhaps TRBD2 (6 bases). The CDR3 runs to 16 residues. The V end lost 0 bases, the J end lost 0 bases, and 9 bases lay between the germline ends. Per the germline V gene, CDR1 is LNHDA and CDR2 is SQIVND (reference sequence). This CDR3 reads CASSIDSGVSYNEQFF. As DNA, the CDR3 is TGTGCCAGTAGTATAGATTCGGGGGTCTCCTACAATGAGCAGTTCTTC. Based on the CDR3 plus reference TRBV19 and TRBJ2-1, the full variable domain is DGGITQSPKYLFRKEGQNVTLSCEQNLNHDAMYWYRQDPGQGLRLIYYSQIVNDFQKGDIAEGYSVSREKKESFPLTVTSAQKNPTAFYLCASSIDSGVSYNEQFFGPGTRLTVL.

This clone was observed a few times. This chain connects TRBV2 to TRBJ2-1; 8 nucleotides line up with TRBD2. The CDR3 is 17 residues long. The ends lost 5 bases at V and 3 bases at J; junction bases unmatched: 12. Germline CDR1 reads SNHLY; CDR2 reads FYNNEI. Here the CDR3 reads CASSSGRGSMVYNEQFF. Here the CDR3 DNA reads TGTGCCAGCAGTAGCGGGAGAGGATCAATGGTCTACAATGAGCAGTTCTTC.

The V and J genes are TRBV5-1 and TRBJ1-2; TRBD1 is a possible D gene (5 bases). Trimming took 2 bases from V and 7 from J, leaving 12 bases between them. This CDR3 is 13 amino acids long. The germline CDR1 and CDR2 sequences are SGHRS and YFSETQ. DNA for the CDR3: TGCGCCAGCAGCTTTTTGGGGGATCGTGGCTACACCTTC. Protein product: CASSFLGDRGYTF.

The chain recombines TRBV12-5 with TRBJ1-1; D is uncertain. The CDR3 runs 16 residues. The V gene's germline CDR1 is LGHNT and CDR2 FRNRAP. V shed 0 bases and J shed 4 bases, with 15 bases lying between them. CDR3 amino acids: CASGLVLGPSLTEAFF. For the CDR3, the DNA is TGTGCTAGTGGTTTGGTACTTGGTCCTTCTCTCACTGAAGCTTTCTTT.

V usage is TRBV5-4 and J usage is TRBJ2-1, with TRBD2 as a possible D gene (5 bases). Trimming stripped 0 bases from V and 0 bases from J, with 16 bases between. From germline, CDR1 is SGHNT and CDR2 YYREEE (reference sequence). The length of the CDR3 is 18 residues. The DNA for the CDR3 is TGTGCCAGCAGCTTGGTTTCTAGGACGGGAAGCTCCTACAATGAGCAGTTCTTC. This translates into CASSLVSRTGSSYNEQFF.

The chain links TRBV30 to TRBJ2-1; 11 nucleotides agree with TRBD1. Germline V gene sequence: CDR1 GTSNPN, CDR2 SVGIG (reference sequence). Losses at the gene ends were 0 bases for V and 15 bases for J; bases not matched to a gene: 7. This CDR3 region has 13 residues. In DNA, the CDR3 is TGTGCCTGGAGTGTACAAGGGGACAGGGGGGGGTTCTTC. It encodes CAWSVQGDRGGFF.

The J gene is TRBJ1-6, the V gene TRBV5-1; TRBD1 aligns across 9 bases. CDR1 is SGHRS and CDR2 is YFSETQ in the germline V gene. After removal of 5 bases from V and 7 bases from J, the junction contained 7 bases not matched to a gene. This CDR3 spans 15 amino acids. DNA for the CDR3: TGCGCCAGCAGGGTACAGGGGGCGACGAATTCACCCCTCCACTTT. Translated: CASRVQGATNSPLHF. Full variable domain (remainder filled in from reference TRBV5-1 and TRBJ1-6): KAGVTQTPRYLIKTRGQQVTLSCSPISGHRSVSWYQQTPGQGLQFLFEYFSETQRNKGNFPGRFSGRQFSNSRSEMNVSTLELGDSALYLCASRVQGATNSPLHFGNGTRLTVT.

This clone has just one count. The rearrangement joins TRBV15 to TRBJ2-1; 10 nucleotides align to TRBD1. V lost 1 base to trimming and J lost 5 bases; unmatched junction nucleotides: 2. The CDR3 spans 15 residues. CDR1 and CDR2 from the germline V gene are LNHNV and YYDKDF (reference sequence). The CDR3: CATSRGDRGNNEQFF. The CDR3 DNA sequence: TGTGCCACCAGCAGAGGGGACAGGGGTAACAATGAGCAGTTCTTC. The full variable domain, its missing parts supplied by reference TRBV15 and TRBJ2-1, is DAMVIQNPRYQVTQFGKPVTLSCSQTLNHNVMYWYQQKSSQAPKLLFHYYDKDFNNEADTPDNFQSRRPNTSFCFLDIRSPGLGDTAMYLCATSRGDRGNNEQFFGPGTRLTVL.

CDR3 in amino acids: CASSEEGGIGQPQHF. The CDR3 DNA reads as TGTGCCAGCAGTGAGGAAGGGGGTATCGGTCAGCCCCAGCATTTT. The chain couples TRBV2 to TRBJ1-5; maybe TRBD1 (6 bases). This CDR3 has 15 amino acids. V was shortened by 3 bases and J by 6 bases, with 15 bases between the two germline ends. The germline CDR1 and CDR2 sequences are SNHLY and FYNNEI. The whole variable domain, remainder taken from reference TRBV2 and TRBJ1-5, is EPEVTQTPSHQVTQMGQEVILRCVPISNHLYFYWYRQILGQKVEFLVSFYNNEISEKSEIFDDQFSVERPDGSNFTLKIRSTKLEDSAMYFCASSEEGGIGQPQHFGDGTRLSIL.

The gene calls are TRBV5-4 and TRBJ1-2; a weak D match, TRBD1 (5 bases). Trimming shortened V by 6 bases and J by 3 bases, and 15 bases separated the two germline ends. CDR3 size: 14 residues. Germline V gives CDR1 SGHNT, CDR2 YYREEE (reference sequence). CDR3 in DNA: TGTGCCAGCACGGGGAGCGGGGGGTACTATGGCTACACCTTC. It translates to CASTGSGGYYGYTF.

In DNA, the CDR3 is TGTGCCAGCAGCCTGGGACAGAACACTGAAGCTTTCTTT. Translation: CASSLGQNTEAFF. The chain is built from TRBV4-2 and TRBJ1-1, with D possibly being TRBD1 (6 bases). The CDR3 is 13 residues long. Deletions cut 4 bases from V and 1 base from J, with 7 bases between. Germline V gene sequence: CDR1 LGHNA, CDR2 YNFKEQ.

This clone was seen just once. The CDR3 DNA reads TGTGCCAGCAGCCTTACACAGGGTGTGGAGACCCAGTACTTC. Amino acid sequence: CASSLTQGVETQYF. The chain employs TRBV11-2 and TRBJ2-5; a weak D match, TRBD1 (6 bases). This CDR3 has 14 residues. Trimming removed 5 bases at V and 5 bases at J, with 15 bases between. Per the germline V gene, CDR1 is SGHAT and CDR2 is FQNNGV.